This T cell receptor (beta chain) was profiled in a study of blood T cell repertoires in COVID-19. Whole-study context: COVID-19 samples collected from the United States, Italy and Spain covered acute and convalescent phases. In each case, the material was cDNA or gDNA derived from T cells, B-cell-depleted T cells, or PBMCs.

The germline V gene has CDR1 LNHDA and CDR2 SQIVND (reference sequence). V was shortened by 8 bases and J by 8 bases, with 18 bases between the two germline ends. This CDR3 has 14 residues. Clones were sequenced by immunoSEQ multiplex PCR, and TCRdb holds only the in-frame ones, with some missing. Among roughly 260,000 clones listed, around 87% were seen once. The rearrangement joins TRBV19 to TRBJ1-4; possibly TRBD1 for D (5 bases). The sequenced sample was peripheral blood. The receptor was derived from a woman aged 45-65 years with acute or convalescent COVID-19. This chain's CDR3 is CASSSTEESEKLFF. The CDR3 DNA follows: TGTGCCAGTTCATCGACAGAAGAAAGCGAAAAACTGTTTTTT. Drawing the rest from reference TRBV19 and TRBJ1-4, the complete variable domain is DGGITQSPKYLFRKEGQNVTLSCEQNLNHDAMYWYRQDPGQGLRLIYYSQIVNDFQKGDIAEGYSVSREKKESFPLTVTSAQKNPTAFYLCASSSTEESEKLFFGSGTQLSVL.